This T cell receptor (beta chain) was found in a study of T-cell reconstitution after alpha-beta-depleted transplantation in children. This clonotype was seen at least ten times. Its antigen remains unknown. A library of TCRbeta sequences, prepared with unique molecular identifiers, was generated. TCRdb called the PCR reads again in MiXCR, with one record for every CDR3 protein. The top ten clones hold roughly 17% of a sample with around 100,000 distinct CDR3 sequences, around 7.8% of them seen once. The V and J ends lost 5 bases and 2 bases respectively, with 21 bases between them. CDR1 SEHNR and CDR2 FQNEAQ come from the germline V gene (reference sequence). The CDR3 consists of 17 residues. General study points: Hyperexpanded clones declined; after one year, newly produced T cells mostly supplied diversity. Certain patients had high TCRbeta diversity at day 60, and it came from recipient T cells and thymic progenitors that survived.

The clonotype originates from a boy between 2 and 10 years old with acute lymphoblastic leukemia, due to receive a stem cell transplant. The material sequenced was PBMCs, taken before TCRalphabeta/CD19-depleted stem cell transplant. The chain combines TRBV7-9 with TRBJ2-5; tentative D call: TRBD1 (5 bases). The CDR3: CASSPHRDRINQETQYF. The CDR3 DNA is TGTGCCAGCAGCCCCCATCGCGACAGAATCAATCAAGAGACCCAGTACTTC. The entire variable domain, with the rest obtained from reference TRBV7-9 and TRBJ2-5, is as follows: DTGVSQNPRHKITKRGQNVTFRCDPISEHNRLYWYRQTLGQGPEFLTYFQNEAQLEKSRLLSDRFSAERPKGSFSTLEIQRTEQGDSAMYLCASSPHRDRINQETQYFGPGTRLLVL.